This T cell receptor beta chain was sequenced during a study of monozygotic twins with inflammatory bowel disease. During cDNA synthesis, UMIs that each contained a 6-nucleotide sample barcode were added by means of template switching. One entry per CDR3 protein, without DNA, is what TCRdb gives after re-calling the 5' RACE reads. The table lists 350,000 to 400,000 distinct CDR3 sequences. From germline, CDR1 is MNHEY and CDR2 SMNVEV (reference sequence). The CDR3 runs to 17 residues. The rearrangement links TRBV27 to TRBJ1-2; TCRdb selects TRBD1, and the lack of DNA leaves this call unchecked. The receptor's source is a human donor with ulcerative colitis or Crohn's disease, or a healthy co-twin of an affected twin (not recorded which). The sample comprised blood. The CDR3 here is CASSSGKTWGDSGGYTF.